These 25 T cell receptor beta chains were sequenced from one sample in a study of shared clonotypes between healthy human individuals. Naivety among CD8 cells was defined by CD45RO negativity and positive CCR7 selection, thereby excluding terminally differentiated effector memory CD45RA+ cells. Here immunoSEQ multiplex PCR was the method, and the copy in TCRdb shows in-frame clones only, minus some. The sample consists of roughly 890,000 clones, 85% to 95% of them appearing once. Sequencing was performed on naive CD8+ T cells sorted from blood. Receptor source: a man aged 25 to 45 in good health.

The CDR3 loop is CATSSRLGGGEQFF. The CDR3 coding sequence is TGTGCCACCAGCAGTAGACTAGGGGGCGGTGAGCAGTTCTTC. This rearrangement joins TRBV15 to TRBJ2-1; maybe TRBD1 (7 bases). Germline CDR1 reads LNHNV; CDR2 reads YYDKDF (reference sequence). CDR3 length equals 14 residues. V gave up 3 bases and J gave up 9 bases, with 15 bases separating them. The full variable domain, with the rest looked up from reference TRBV15 and TRBJ2-1, is DAMVIQNPRYQVTQFGKPVTLSCSQTLNHNVMYWYQQKSSQAPKLLFHYYDKDFNNEADTPDNFQSRRPNTSFCFLDIRSPGLGDTAMYLCATSSRLGGGEQFFGPGTRLTVL.

The chain recombines TRBV14 with TRBJ2-7, with D possibly TRBD2 on 5 matching bases. The CDR3 contains 11 residues. V was shortened by 2 bases and J by 6 bases, with 5 bases between the two germline ends. Germline V gives CDR1 SGHDN, CDR2 FVKESK. The DNA of the CDR3 is TGTGCCAGCAGCCAACGGGGCGAGCAGTACTTC. Residues: CASSQRGEQYF.

The rearrangement uses TRBV27 and TRBJ2-6; D uncertain. V was clipped by 6 bases and J by 4 bases, with 7 bases between them. This CDR3 has 13 amino acids. Germline CDR1 is MNHEY and CDR2 is SMNVEV (reference sequence). The CDR3 here is CASSSYGANVLTF. CDR3 sequence (DNA): TGTGCCAGCAGCTCCTACGGGGCCAACGTCCTGACTTTC.

This clone was seen a single time. The sample carries other DNA sequences with the same CDR3. V is TRBV5-4 and J is TRBJ2-1; the D gene is possibly TRBD2 (5 bases). Germline lookup yields CDR1 SGHNT and CDR2 YYREEE (reference sequence). The CDR3 runs to 15 residues. Between the trimmed V and J ends, which lost 4 bases and 2 bases, there was a span of 13 bases. The CDR3 sequence is CASSHTSGAYNEQFF. The CDR3 DNA is TGTGCCAGCAGCCATACTAGTGGGGCCTACAATGAGCAGTTCTTC.

The chain recombines TRBV19 with TRBJ2-1; 12 positions agree with TRBD2. V shed 3 bases and J 0 bases; nucleotides not matched to a gene: 9. The CDR3 consists of 19 residues. Germline CDR1 is LNHDA and CDR2 is SQIVND (reference sequence). Here the CDR3 reads CASSIGASGRASSYNEQFF. The CDR3 DNA sequence: TGTGCCAGTAGTATTGGGGCTAGCGGGAGGGCTAGCTCCTACAATGAGCAGTTCTTC.

As to this clone: Within the sample, other DNA sequences also encode this same CDR3. The chain recombines TRBV19 with TRBJ1-5; D gene unclear. Trimming stripped 1 base from V and 7 bases from J, with 11 bases between. This CDR3 comprises 14 residues. Germline V gives CDR1 LNHDA, CDR2 SQIVND (reference sequence). CDR3 sequence (DNA): TGTGCCAGTAGTATAGTCGCGGGGAACCAGCCCCAGCATTTT. Amino acids: CASSIVAGNQPQHF.

In DNA form, the CDR3 reads TGTGCCAGCAGTTACGTTTGGGGATCTGGCTACACCTTC. Its protein is CASSYVWGSGYTF. The chain has TRBV6-6 and TRBJ1-2; no clear D gene. The germline V gene has CDR1 MNHNY and CDR2 SVGAGI (reference sequence). V lost 2 bases and J 7 bases, leaving 11 bases between the germline ends. The CDR3 is 13 residues long.

V usage is TRBV27 and J usage is TRBJ2-7; D unresolved. Germline V gene data show CDR1 as MNHEY and CDR2 as SMNVEV (reference sequence). Trimming shortened V by 5 bases and J by 5 bases, and 22 bases separated the two germline ends. There are 16 residues in the CDR3. CDR3 residues: CASSPLGLLGTDEQYF. The CDR3 DNA sequence: TGTGCCAGCAGTCCCCTGGGCCTCCTCGGCACAGACGAGCAGTACTTC.

The V call is TRBV30, the J call TRBJ2-2; the D is unclear. V was trimmed by 1 base and J by 7 bases, leaving 10 bases between them. The CDR3 runs 13 residues. Germline CDR1 is GTSNPN and CDR2 is SVGIG (reference sequence). CDR3: CAWSGPAVGELFF. As DNA, the CDR3 is TGTGCCTGGAGTGGACCGGCGGTCGGGGAGCTGTTTTTT.

The CDR3 region has the DNA TGTGCCAGCAGTGTAATGAGCCAGGGGGCGATGGGAGATACGCAGTATTTT. This sequence encodes CASSVMSQGAMGDTQYF. The chain couples TRBV27 to TRBJ2-3; 8 nucleotides align to TRBD1. V lost 5 bases to trimming and J lost 5 bases; unmatched junction nucleotides: 15. Germline CDR1 reads MNHEY; CDR2 reads SMNVEV (reference sequence). The CDR3 runs to 17 residues.

V is TRBV25-1 and J is TRBJ2-5; TRBD1 is a possible D gene (7 bases). CDR3 length equals 14 residues. CDR1 is MGHDK and CDR2 is SYGVNS in the germline V gene. V gave up 3 bases and J gave up 5 bases, with 13 bases separating them. The DNA for the CDR3 is TGTGCCAGCAGTGATTCGACAGGGAGGGAGACCCAGTACTTC. Translating it yields CASSDSTGRETQYF. Full variable domain (remainder filled in from reference TRBV25-1 and TRBJ2-5): EADIYQTPRYLVIGTGKKITLECSQTMGHDKMYWYQQDPGMELHLIHYSYGVNSTEKGDLSSESTVSRIRTEHFPLTLESARPSHTSQYLCASSDSTGRETQYFGPGTRLLVL.

CDR3 nucleotides: TGTGCCAGCAGCTTAGGGTTGGCGGGAACGAGCACAGATACGCAGTATTTT. Protein product: CASSLGLAGTSTDTQYF. The J gene is TRBJ2-3, the V gene TRBV7-2; D may be TRBD2 (6 bases). The V and J ends lost 1 base and 0 bases respectively, with 14 bases between them. The CDR3 runs to 17 residues. Germline V gene lookup returns CDR1 SGHTA and CDR2 FQGNSA.

The V gene is TRBV27, the J gene TRBJ2-1; D might be TRBD2 (5 bases). Between the trimmed V and J ends, which lost 4 bases and 6 bases, there was a span of 10 bases. There are 13 residues in the CDR3. Germline assignment: CDR1 MNHEY and CDR2 SMNVEV (reference sequence). CDR3 residues: CASSYGGPNEQFF. In nucleotides, the CDR3 is TGTGCCAGCAGTTATGGCGGGCCCAATGAGCAGTTCTTC.

This rearrangement joins TRBV28 to TRBJ1-4; 9 bases align to TRBD1. Germline CDR1 and CDR2: MDHEN and SYDVKM. With V trimmed by 4 bases and J by 4 bases, 4 bases remained unmatched. The CDR3 spans 15 residues. CDR3 in DNA: TGTGCCAGCAGTTCCCCGGACAGGGGTAATGAAAAACTGTTTTTT. It is translated as CASSSPDRGNEKLFF.

V gene TRBV9 combines with J gene TRBJ1-1; 7 nucleotides align to TRBD1. Germline CDR1 SGDLS, CDR2 YYNGEE. This CDR3 has 16 residues. V lost 3 bases, J lost 1 base, and 9 bases stayed unmatched. Here the CDR3 DNA reads TGTGCCAGCAGCGGGAAGGAGACAGGGACGAACACTGAAGCTTTCTTT. Translated, it gives CASSGKETGTNTEAFF.

The chain joins TRBV7-9 to TRBJ2-5; 12 bases fit TRBD2. Germline lookup yields CDR1 SEHNR and CDR2 FQNEAQ (reference sequence). V shed 5 bases, J shed 1 base, and the junction held 2 bases outside the gene matches. The CDR3 consists of 15 residues. The CDR3 spells CASSQTSGGQETQYF. DNA for the CDR3: TGTGCCAGCAGCCAGACTAGCGGGGGCCAAGAGACCCAGTACTTC. The whole variable domain, filled in from reference TRBV7-9 and TRBJ2-5, reads DTGVSQNPRHKITKRGQNVTFRCDPISEHNRLYWYRQTLGQGPEFLTYFQNEAQLEKSRLLSDRFSAERPKGSFSTLEIQRTEQGDSAMYLCASSQTSGGQETQYFGPGTRLLVL.

The V and J genes are TRBV30 and TRBJ2-3; D gene uncertain. CDR1 is GTSNPN and CDR2 is SVGIG in the germline V gene (reference sequence). Trimming removed 0 bases at V and 5 bases at J, with 6 bases between. This CDR3 comprises 12 residues. CDR3 amino acids: CAWSVIRDTQYF. The CDR3 coding sequence is TGTGCCTGGAGTGTGATCCGAGATACGCAGTATTTT.

This chain connects TRBV6-1 to TRBJ2-7, with D hard to call. From germline, CDR1 is MNHNS and CDR2 SASEGT. The ends were cut back, 6 bases at V and 4 bases at J, with 19 bases in the middle. The CDR3 loop spans 15 amino acids. CDR3 protein: CASRGITTHPYEQYF. Written as DNA, the CDR3 is TGTGCCAGCAGGGGGATTACTACGCATCCTTACGAGCAGTACTTC.

As to this clone: Within the sample, other DNA sequences also encode this same CDR3. V is TRBV13 and J is TRBJ1-1; D is undetermined. In germline, CDR1 is PRHDT, CDR2 FYEKMQ (reference sequence). Trimming left V 5 bases short and J 2 bases short, with 3 bases between. This CDR3 has 11 amino acids. CDR3 coding DNA: TGTGCCAGCAGCCAAAACACTGAAGCTTTCTTT. Translating gives CASSQNTEAFF.

This chain links TRBV27 with TRBJ2-1, with TRBD2 matching over 11 bases. J was trimmed by 2 bases and V by 2 bases; bases with no gene match: 8. In germline, CDR1 is MNHEY, CDR2 SMNVEV (reference sequence). The CDR3 extends over 18 amino acids. This CDR3 is CASSLISTSGSPYNEQFF. CDR3 sequence (DNA): TGTGCCAGCAGTTTAATTTCCACTAGCGGGAGCCCCTACAATGAGCAGTTCTTC.

The V gene is TRBV7-9, the J gene TRBJ2-3; TRBD2 aligns across 14 bases. The germline V gene has CDR1 SEHNR and CDR2 FQNEAQ (reference sequence). This CDR3 contains 18 residues. V lost 5 bases and J lost 1; bases outside the gene matches: 8. The CDR3 loop is CASSPTSGRGTRTDTQYF. The CDR3 nucleotides are TGTGCCAGCAGCCCGACTAGCGGGAGGGGAACGCGCACAGATACGCAGTATTTT. The variable domain in full, with the rest retrieved from reference TRBV7-9 and TRBJ2-3, is DTGVSQNPRHKITKRGQNVTFRCDPISEHNRLYWYRQTLGQGPEFLTYFQNEAQLEKSRLLSDRFSAERPKGSFSTLEIQRTEQGDSAMYLCASSPTSGRGTRTDTQYFGPGTRLTVL.

This rearrangement joins TRBV6-5 to TRBJ2-1, with D tentatively TRBD2 (6 bases). Germline-derived CDR1 and CDR2 are MNHEY and SVGAGI. The CDR3 spans 12 residues. The V end was cut by 0 bases, the J end by 10 bases, with 7 bases between. CDR3 nucleotides: TGTGCCAGCAGTTACTCGGAGGGAGAGCAGTTCTTC. This encodes CASSYSEGEQFF.

J is TRBJ2-1 and V is TRBV7-2; D is possibly TRBD2 (5 bases). V was cut by 4 bases and J by 0 bases, with 10 bases left in between. This CDR3 comprises 15 residues. The germline V gene has CDR1 SGHTA and CDR2 FQGNSA. CDR3 in DNA: TGTGCCAGCAGCTCAACTAGTAGCTCCTACAATGAGCAGTTCTTC. As protein: CASSSTSSSYNEQFF.

The chain combines TRBV2 with TRBJ2-5, with 9 bases aligning to TRBD2. The trim removed 8 bases at V and 0 bases at J, leaving 19 bases unmatched. The CDR3 is 19 residues long. Germline values: CDR1 SNHLY, CDR2 FYNNEI. As DNA, the CDR3 is TGTGCCAGCCTCGGGACTAGCCTAGTGGGAAAAAAGTACCAAGAGACCCAGTACTTC. Its translation is CASLGTSLVGKKYQETQYF.

A remark on this clone: This CDR3 is also generated by other DNA sequences in the sample. The chain has TRBV7-9 and TRBJ2-3, with TRBD2 matching over 13 bases. The CDR3 extends over 15 amino acids. Germline V gene lookup returns CDR1 SEHNR and CDR2 FQNEAQ (reference sequence). V was clipped by 4 bases and J by 5 bases; unmatched bases: 3. CDR3 sequence: CASSSRTSGRDTQYF. The CDR3 bases are TGTGCCAGCAGCTCGCGGACTAGCGGGAGAGATACGCAGTATTTT.